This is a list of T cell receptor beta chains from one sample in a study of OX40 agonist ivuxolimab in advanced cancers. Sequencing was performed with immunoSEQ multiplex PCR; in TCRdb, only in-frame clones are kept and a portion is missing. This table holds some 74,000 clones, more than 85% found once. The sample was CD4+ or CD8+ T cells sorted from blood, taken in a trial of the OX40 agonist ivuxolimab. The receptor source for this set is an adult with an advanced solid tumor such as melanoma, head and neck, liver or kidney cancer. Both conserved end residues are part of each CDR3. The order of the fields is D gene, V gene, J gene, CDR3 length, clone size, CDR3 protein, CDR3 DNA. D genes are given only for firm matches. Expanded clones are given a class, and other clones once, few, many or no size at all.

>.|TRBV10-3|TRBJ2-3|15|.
CAISEVGRQGDTQYF
TGTGCCATCAGCGAGGTGGGCAGGCAGGGTGATACGCAGTATTTT
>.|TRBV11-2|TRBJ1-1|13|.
CASSFAHTVDAFF
TGTGCCAGCAGCTTCGCACACACAGTTGACGCTTTCTTT
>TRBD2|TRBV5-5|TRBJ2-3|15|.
CASTPGLAGFDTQYF
TGTGCCAGCACACCGGGACTAGCGGGATTCGATACGCAGTATTTT
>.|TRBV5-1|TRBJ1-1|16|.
CASSLFQGGVNTEAFF
TGCGCCAGCAGCTTGTTTCAGGGAGGGGTGAACACTGAAGCTTTCTTT
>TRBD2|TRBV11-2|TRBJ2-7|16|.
CASSSPGTSGFYEQYF
TGTGCCAGCAGCTCCCCCGGGACTAGCGGCTTTTACGAGCAGTACTTC
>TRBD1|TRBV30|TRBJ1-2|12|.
CAWTQGAHGYTF
TGTGCCTGGACACAGGGGGCCCACGGCTACACCTTC
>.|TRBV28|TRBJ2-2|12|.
CASSFSTGELFF
TGTGCCAGCAGTTTTAGCACCGGGGAGCTGTTTTTT
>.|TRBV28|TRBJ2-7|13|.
CASSLLSPYEQYF
TGTGCCAGCAGTCTTCTATCCCCCTACGAGCAGTACTTC
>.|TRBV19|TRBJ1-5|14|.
CASSIVGWNQPQHF
TGTGCCAGTAGTATTGTCGGGTGGAATCAGCCCCAGCATTTT
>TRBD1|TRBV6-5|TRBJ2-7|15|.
CASGAGQGASYEQYF
TGTGCCAGCGGCGCCGGACAGGGGGCCTCCTACGAGCAGTACTTC
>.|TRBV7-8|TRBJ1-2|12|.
CASSANSYGYTF
TGTGCCAGCAGCGCCAACAGCTATGGCTACACCTTC
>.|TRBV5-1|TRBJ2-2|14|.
CASRSDYNTGELFF
TGCGCCAGCAGGTCGGACTATAACACCGGGGAGCTGTTTTTT
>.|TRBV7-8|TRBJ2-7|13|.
CASSLGTRGEQYF
TGTGCCAGCAGCTTAGGGACACGTGGAGAGCAGTACTTC
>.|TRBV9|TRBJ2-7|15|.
CASSVGIDSSYEQYF
TGTGCCAGCAGCGTAGGTATTGACAGCTCCTACGAGCAGTACTTC
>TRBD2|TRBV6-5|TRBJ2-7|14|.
CASSYSGSSYEQYF
TGTGCCAGCAGTTATAGCGGGAGCTCCTACGAGCAGTACTTC
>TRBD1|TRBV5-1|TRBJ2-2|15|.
CASSLGGQGTGELFF
TGCGCCAGCAGCTTGGGAGGACAGGGCACCGGGGAGCTGTTTTTT
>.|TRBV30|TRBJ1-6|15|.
CAWSVRGSGIRPLHF
TGTGCCTGGAGTGTACGAGGATCGGGCATTAGGCCCCTCCACTTT
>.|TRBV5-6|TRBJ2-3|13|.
CASSSRFTDTQYF
TGTGCCAGCAGCTCTAGGTTCACAGATACGCAGTATTTT
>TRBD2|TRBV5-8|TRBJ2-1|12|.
CASSWETSPWVF
TGTGCCAGCAGCTGGGAGACTAGCCCTTGGGTCTTC
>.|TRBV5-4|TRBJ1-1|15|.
CASSRAKGGNTEAFF
TGTGCCAGCAGCCGGGCCAAAGGAGGAAACACTGAAGCTTTCTTT
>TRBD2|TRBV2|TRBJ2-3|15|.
CASSEDSGRADTQYF
TGTGCCAGCAGTGAAGATTCCGGGAGGGCCGATACGCAGTATTTT
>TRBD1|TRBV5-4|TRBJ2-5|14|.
CASSSGQEQETQYF
TGTGCCAGCAGCTCCGGACAGGAACAAGAGACCCAGTACTTC
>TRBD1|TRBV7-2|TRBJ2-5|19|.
CASSLRPGQGFSDRETQYF
TGTGCCAGCAGCTTAAGGCCGGGACAGGGGTTTTCCGATCGGGAGACCCAGTACTTC
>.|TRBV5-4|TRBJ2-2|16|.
CASSPSDSLIAGELFF
TGTGCCAGCAGCCCTTCGGACTCCTTAATCGCCGGGGAGCTGTTTTTT
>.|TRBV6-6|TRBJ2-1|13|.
CASSSPRGDEQFF
TGTGCCAGCAGCTCCCCCCGTGGGGATGAGCAGTTCTTC
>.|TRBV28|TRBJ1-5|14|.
CASRIMTGDQPQHF
TGTGCCAGCAGGATCATGACGGGAGATCAGCCCCAGCATTTT
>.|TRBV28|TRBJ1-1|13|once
CASFRQPNTEAFF
TGTGCCAGCTTTAGACAGCCGAACACTGAAGCTTTCTTT
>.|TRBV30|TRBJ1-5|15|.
CAWSPGLGSNQPQHF
TGTGCCTGGAGTCCTGGGTTAGGTAGCAATCAGCCCCAGCATTTT
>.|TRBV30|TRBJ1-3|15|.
CAWMVWGGSGNTIYF
TGTGCCTGGATGGTTTGGGGGGGATCTGGAAACACCATATATTTT
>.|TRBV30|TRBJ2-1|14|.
CAGKPRALWNEQFF
TGTGCTGGGAAACCCCGGGCGCTTTGGAATGAGCAGTTCTTC
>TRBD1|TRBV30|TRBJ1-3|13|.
CAWRRDSGNTIYF
TGTGCCTGGAGAAGGGACAGTGGAAACACCATATATTTT
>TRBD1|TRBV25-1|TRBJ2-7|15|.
CASSEYPGTGKEQYF
TGTGCCAGCAGTGAATACCCCGGGACAGGGAAAGAGCAGTACTTC
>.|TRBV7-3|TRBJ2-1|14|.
CASSLDSGYNEQFF
TGTGCCAGCAGCTTAGATAGCGGCTACAATGAGCAGTTCTTC
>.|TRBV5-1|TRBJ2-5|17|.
CACHPGTRQGVQETQYF
TGCGCCTGCCACCCTGGGACCAGACAAGGGGTGCAAGAGACCCAGTACTTC
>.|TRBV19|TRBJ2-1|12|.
CASSPNIDEQFF
TGTGCCAGTAGCCCTAATATAGATGAGCAGTTCTTC
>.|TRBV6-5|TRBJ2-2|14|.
CASRGAANTGELFF
TGTGCCAGCAGAGGTGCTGCGAACACCGGGGAGCTGTTTTTT
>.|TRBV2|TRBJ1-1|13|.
CASRGTRNTEAFF
TGTGCCAGCAGGGGGACAAGGAACACTGAAGCTTTCTTT
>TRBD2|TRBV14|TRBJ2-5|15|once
CASSHLAGDAETQYF
TGTGCCAGCAGCCATCTAGCGGGAGATGCCGAGACCCAGTACTTC
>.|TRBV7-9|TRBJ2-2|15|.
CASSLTGMNTGELFF
TGTGCCAGCAGCTTGACGGGGATGAACACCGGGGAGCTGTTTTTT
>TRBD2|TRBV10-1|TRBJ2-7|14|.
CASSERGDYYEQYF
TGCGCCAGCAGTGAGCGCGGGGACTATTACGAGCAGTACTTC
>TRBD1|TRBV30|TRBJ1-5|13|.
CAWGQGGNQPQHF
TGTGCCTGGGGACAGGGCGGCAATCAGCCCCAGCATTTT
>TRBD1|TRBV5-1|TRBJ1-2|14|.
CASSPPGTGGGYTF
TGCGCCAGCAGCCCACCTGGGACAGGGGGTGGCTACACCTTC
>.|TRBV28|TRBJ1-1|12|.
CASAGGLREAFF
TGTGCCAGCGCCGGGGGACTTAGGGAAGCTTTCTTT
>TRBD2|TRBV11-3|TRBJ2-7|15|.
CASSLRGGPSYEQYF
TGTGCCAGCAGCTTAAGGGGAGGGCCTTCCTACGAGCAGTACTTC
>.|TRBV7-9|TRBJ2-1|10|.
CASSPGLEFF
TGTGCCAGCAGCCCGGGGCTCGAGTTCTTC
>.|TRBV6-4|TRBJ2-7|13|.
CASSVGRGYEQYF
TGTGCCAGCAGTGTGGGCAGGGGATACGAGCAGTACTTC
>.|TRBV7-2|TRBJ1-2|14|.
CASSLVAGEGGYTF
TGTGCCAGCAGCTTAGTTGCAGGGGAGGGTGGCTACACCTTC
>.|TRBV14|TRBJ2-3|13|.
CASSSRLTDTQYF
TGTGCCAGCAGCTCCCGATTAACAGATACGCAGTATTTT
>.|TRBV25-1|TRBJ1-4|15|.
CASSGPRQARGKLFF
TGTGCCAGCAGTGGCCCACGACAGGCCAGGGGAAAACTGTTTTTT
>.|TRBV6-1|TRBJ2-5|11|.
CASTPLETQYF
TGTGCCAGCACCCCCCTAGAGACCCAGTACTTC
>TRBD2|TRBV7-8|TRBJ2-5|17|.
CATGPTVVAGGRETQYF
TGTGCCACCGGACCCACGGTGGTAGCGGGAGGTCGCGAGACCCAGTACTTC
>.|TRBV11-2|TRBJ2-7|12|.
CASSSGRYEQYF
TGTGCCAGCAGCTCAGGACGATACGAGCAGTACTTC
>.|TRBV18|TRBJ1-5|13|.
CASSGGVGQPQHF
TGTGCCAGCTCAGGTGGGGTCGGTCAGCCCCAGCATTTT
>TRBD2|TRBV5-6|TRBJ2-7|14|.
CASRGRDYSYEQYF
TGTGCCAGCAGGGGCCGGGACTATTCCTACGAGCAGTACTTC
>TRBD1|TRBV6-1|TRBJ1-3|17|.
CASSEERTGAFGNTIYF
TGTGCCAGCAGTGAAGAGAGGACAGGGGCGTTCGGAAACACCATATATTTT
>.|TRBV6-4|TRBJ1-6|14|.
CASSDSSRRSPLHF
TGTGCCAGCAGTGACTCGAGTCGAAGGTCACCCCTCCACTTT
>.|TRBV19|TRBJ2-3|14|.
CASSIEPYGDTQYF
TGTGCCAGTAGTATAGAGCCCTACGGAGACACGCAGTATTTT
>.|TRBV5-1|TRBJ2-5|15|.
CASSSQTTGQETQYF
TGCGCCAGCAGCTCACAAACCACAGGGCAAGAGACCCAGTACTTC